The text below deals with one T cell receptor (beta chain). The entry originates in a study of blood T cell repertoires in COVID-19. Clones were sequenced by immunoSEQ multiplex PCR, and TCRdb holds only the in-frame ones, with some missing. The profile shows about 91,000 clones, more than 75% of them singletons. The trim removed 2 bases at V and 5 bases at J, leaving 13 bases unmatched. The CDR3 covers 17 residues. The germline V gene has CDR1 SEHNR and CDR2 FQNEAQ (reference sequence). This clonotype was sampled from a man in his sixties or seventies with acute or convalescent COVID-19. The V call is TRBV7-9, the J call TRBJ2-7, with 9 bases fitting TRBD1. Sequenced material: peripheral blood. CDR3 nucleotide sequence: TGTGCCAGCAGCTTAAACCTCGGACAGGGGATGAAGGACGAGCAGTACGTC. Its protein is CASSLNLGQGMKDEQYV.